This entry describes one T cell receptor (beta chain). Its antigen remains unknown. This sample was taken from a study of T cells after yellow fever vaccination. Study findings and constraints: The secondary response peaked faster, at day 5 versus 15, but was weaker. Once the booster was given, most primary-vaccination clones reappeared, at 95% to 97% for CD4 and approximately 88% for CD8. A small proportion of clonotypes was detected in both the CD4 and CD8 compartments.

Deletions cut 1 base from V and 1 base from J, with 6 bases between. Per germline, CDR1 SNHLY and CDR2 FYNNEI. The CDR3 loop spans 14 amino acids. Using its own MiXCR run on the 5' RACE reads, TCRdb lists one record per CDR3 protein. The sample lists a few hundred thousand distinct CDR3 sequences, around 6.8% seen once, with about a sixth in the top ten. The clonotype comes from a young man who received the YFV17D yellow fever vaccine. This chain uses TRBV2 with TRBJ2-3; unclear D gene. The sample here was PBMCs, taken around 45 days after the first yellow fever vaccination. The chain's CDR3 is CASSEEAGTDTQYF. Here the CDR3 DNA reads TGTGCCAGCAGTGAAGAGGCAGGCACAGATACGCAGTATTTT.